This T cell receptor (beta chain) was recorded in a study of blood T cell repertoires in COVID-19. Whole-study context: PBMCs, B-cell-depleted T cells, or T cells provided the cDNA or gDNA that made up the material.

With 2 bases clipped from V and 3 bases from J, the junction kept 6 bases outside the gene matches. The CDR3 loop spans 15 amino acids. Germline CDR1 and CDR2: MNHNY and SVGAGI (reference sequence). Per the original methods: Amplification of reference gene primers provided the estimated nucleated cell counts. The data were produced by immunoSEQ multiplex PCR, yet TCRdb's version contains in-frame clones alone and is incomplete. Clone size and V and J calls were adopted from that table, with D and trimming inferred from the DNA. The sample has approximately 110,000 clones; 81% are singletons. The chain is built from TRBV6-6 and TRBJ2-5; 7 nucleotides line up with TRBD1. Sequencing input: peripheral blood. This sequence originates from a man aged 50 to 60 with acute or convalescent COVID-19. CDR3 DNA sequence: TGTGCCAGCAGTTACAAGGGGGCCCCCAAAGAGACCCAGTACTTC. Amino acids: CASSYKGAPKETQYF.